Reported below is one T cell receptor (beta chain). The junction departs from germline at one end; a sequencing error may be responsible. Germline CDR1 SGHRS, CDR2 YFSETQ. This CDR3 is 14 amino acids long. The data belong to a study of blood T cell repertoires in COVID-19. Looking at the study overall: COVID-19 samples from acute and convalescent phases originated in the United States, Italy and Spain. From T cells, B-cell-depleted T cells, or PBMCs came the material, which was cDNA or gDNA.

Per the study methods: Amplification of reference gene primers was used by the study to estimate nucleated cell counts. TCRdb keeps only in-frame clones here, not all; method: immunoSEQ multiplex PCR. That table supplies the V and J calls and clone size; D and trimming were determined from the DNA. The sample yields under 350,000 clones, 89% seen once. The sample was peripheral blood. The receptor's source is a man between 50 and 59 years old with acute or convalescent COVID-19. V gene TRBV5-1 combines with J gene TRBJ1-1, with D perhaps TRBD1 (5 bases). The CDR3: CASSLKGQDTEAFF. Here the CDR3 DNA reads TGCGCCAGCAGCTTGAAGGGGCAGGACACGGAAGCTTTCTTT.